A selection of T cell receptor beta chains follows, all from one sample in a study of T-cell memory formation after mild COVID-19. TCRdb reprocessed the 5' RACE reads with MiXCR, giving one entry per CDR3 protein. The sample lists under 600,000 distinct CDR3 sequences, less than 25% seen once, with around 8.4% in the top ten. Sequencing was carried out using PBMCs or a T cell subset sorted from them (not recorded which). The receptor set was obtained from an adult woman who had mild COVID-19 (a few samples of this study predate the infection). Cell type and time point are not known. Both conserved end residues are part of each CDR3. D genes are given only for firm matches. Expanded clones are given a class, and other clones once, few, many or no size at all.

d_gene: -; v_gene: TRBV5-1; j_gene: TRBJ1-2; abundance: -; CDR3nt: TGCGCCAGCAGCTTTGGGGGAACCCGAGGCTATGGCTACACCTTC; CDR3aa: CASSFGGTRGYGYTF
d_gene: TRBD2; v_gene: TRBV4-2; j_gene: TRBJ2-1; abundance: few; CDR3nt: TGTGCCAGCAGCCAAGATCAGCGGGAGGGTTTGAATGAGCAGTTCTTC; CDR3aa: CASSQDQREGLNEQFF
d_gene: TRBD1; v_gene: TRBV20-1; j_gene: TRBJ1-2; abundance: once; CDR3nt: TGCAGTGCAGCGACAGGGGGAGTCTACACCTTC; CDR3aa: CSAATGGVYTF
d_gene: -; v_gene: TRBV29-1; j_gene: TRBJ1-2; abundance: once; CDR3nt: TGCAGCGTTGGCGGTACGAACTATGGCTACACCTTC; CDR3aa: CSVGGTNYGYTF
d_gene: -; v_gene: TRBV6-1; j_gene: TRBJ1-2; abundance: once; CDR3nt: TGTGCCAGCAGTGAATCCACCGGGGAGCCCTATGGCTACACCTTC; CDR3aa: CASSESTGEPYGYTF
d_gene: -; v_gene: TRBV15; j_gene: TRBJ2-7; abundance: -; CDR3nt: TGTGCCACCAGCGTACTCGGGAGTTCCTACGAGCAGTACTTC; CDR3aa: CATSVLGSSYEQYF
d_gene: -; v_gene: TRBV2; j_gene: TRBJ2-3; abundance: -; CDR3nt: TGTGCCAGCAGGGTCGGGGGCACAGATACGCAGTATTTT; CDR3aa: CASRVGGTDTQYF
d_gene: TRBD1; v_gene: TRBV12-3/TRBV12-4; j_gene: TRBJ2-2; abundance: few; CDR3nt: TGTGCCAGCAGTTTAACAGGGGCCGCGAACACCGGGGAGCTGTTTTTT; CDR3aa: CASSLTGAANTGELFF
d_gene: -; v_gene: TRBV3-1; j_gene: TRBJ1-1; abundance: -; CDR3nt: TGTGCCAGCAGCCAAGATGGGGGACTGAACACTGAAGCTTTCTTT; CDR3aa: CASSQDGGLNTEAFF
d_gene: TRBD2; v_gene: TRBV29-1; j_gene: TRBJ2-3; abundance: -; CDR3nt: TGCAGCGTTGAACCCGGACTAGCGGGAGCAGATACGCAGTATTTT; CDR3aa: CSVEPGLAGADTQYF
d_gene: TRBD1; v_gene: TRBV5-1; j_gene: TRBJ2-1; abundance: many; CDR3nt: TGCGCCAGCAGCGAAGGACAGGGGCTCTACAATGAGCAGTTCTTC; CDR3aa: CASSEGQGLYNEQFF
d_gene: TRBD2; v_gene: TRBV20-1; j_gene: TRBJ2-1; abundance: -; CDR3nt: TGCAGTGCTAGAGATGCAAGAGCGGGAAATGAGCAGTTCTTC; CDR3aa: CSARDARAGNEQFF
d_gene: -; v_gene: TRBV5-1; j_gene: TRBJ2-2; abundance: few; CDR3nt: TGCGCCAGCAGAGAAGACAGGTCTACGAACACCGGGGAGCTGTTTTTT; CDR3aa: CASREDRSTNTGELFF
d_gene: TRBD1; v_gene: TRBV7-6; j_gene: TRBJ1-1; abundance: many; CDR3nt: TGTGCCAGCAGCTTAGAGGGGGCGACTGAAGCTTTCTTT; CDR3aa: CASSLEGATEAFF
d_gene: -; v_gene: TRBV6-6; j_gene: TRBJ1-4; abundance: -; CDR3nt: TGTGCCAGCAGTTACTCTGTGAGGGAAAAACTGTTTTTT; CDR3aa: CASSYSVREKLFF
d_gene: -; v_gene: TRBV4-2; j_gene: TRBJ2-1; abundance: -; CDR3nt: TGTGCCAGCAGCCAAGATTTCCTAGCTTCCAATGAGAAGTTCTTC; CDR3aa: CASSQDFLASNEKFF
d_gene: -; v_gene: TRBV5-1; j_gene: TRBJ2-2; abundance: -; CDR3nt: TGCGCCAGCAGCCGGACGGACTCTCCGGCGGGCACCGGGGAGCTGTTTTTT; CDR3aa: CASSRTDSPAGTGELFF
d_gene: -; v_gene: TRBV2; j_gene: TRBJ2-7; abundance: few; CDR3nt: TGTGCCAGCAGTGTGTCGGGACACGAGCAGTACTTC; CDR3aa: CASSVSGHEQYF
d_gene: TRBD1; v_gene: TRBV20-1; j_gene: TRBJ2-3; abundance: -; CDR3nt: TGCAGTGCTAGTCCAGGGGGCGCATTGGATGCAGATACGCAGTATTTT; CDR3aa: CSASPGGALDADTQYF
d_gene: -; v_gene: TRBV27; j_gene: TRBJ2-7; abundance: -; CDR3nt: TGTGCCAGCAGTTTAATTAAGGGACCGTCCTACGAGCAGTACTTC; CDR3aa: CASSLIKGPSYEQYF
d_gene: -; v_gene: TRBV28; j_gene: TRBJ1-4; abundance: -; CDR3nt: TGTGCCAGCGTCACCGGGGACGCAACTAATGAAAAACTGTTTTTT; CDR3aa: CASVTGDATNEKLFF
d_gene: TRBD1; v_gene: TRBV5-4; j_gene: TRBJ2-5; abundance: -; CDR3nt: TGTGCCAGCAGCGGAAGGACAGGGGAAGGAGAGACCCAGTACTTC; CDR3aa: CASSGRTGEGETQYF
d_gene: -; v_gene: TRBV12-3/TRBV12-4; j_gene: TRBJ2-2; abundance: -; CDR3nt: TGTGCCAGCAGGCGGGACCGGCGACCCGGGGAGCTGTTTTTT; CDR3aa: CASRRDRRPGELFF
d_gene: -; v_gene: TRBV30; j_gene: TRBJ1-1; abundance: -; CDR3nt: TGTGCCTCCAAGGAGGTGATCGAAGCTTTCTTT; CDR3aa: CASKEVIEAFF
d_gene: TRBD1; v_gene: TRBV24-1; j_gene: TRBJ2-5; abundance: few; CDR3nt: TGTGCCACCAGTGATCGTCGGACAGGACAAGAGACCCAGTACTTC; CDR3aa: CATSDRRTGQETQYF
d_gene: TRBD2; v_gene: TRBV24-1; j_gene: TRBJ2-1; abundance: few; CDR3nt: TGTGCCACCAGTGATATTGGACTAGCGGGCCGTCAGGAGCAGTTCTTC; CDR3aa: CATSDIGLAGRQEQFF
d_gene: TRBD2; v_gene: TRBV4-2; j_gene: TRBJ2-7; abundance: -; CDR3nt: TGTGCCAGCAGCGTTGGACTAGCGGGAGGGGGATACGAGCAGTACTTC; CDR3aa: CASSVGLAGGGYEQYF
d_gene: TRBD2; v_gene: TRBV7-9; j_gene: TRBJ2-7; abundance: -; CDR3nt: TGTGCCAGCAGCTACCACCTAGCGGGAGCCAGGGACGAGCAGTACTTC; CDR3aa: CASSYHLAGARDEQYF
d_gene: -; v_gene: TRBV7-2; j_gene: TRBJ1-2; abundance: -; CDR3nt: TGTGCCAGCAGCTCTTCCGGGACACCTCGGGGACCGAGCTTC; CDR3aa: CASSSSGTPRGPSF
d_gene: TRBD2; v_gene: TRBV19; j_gene: TRBJ2-1; abundance: -; CDR3nt: TGTGCCAGTAGTATAGGGACTAGCGGACACAATGAGCAGTTCTTC; CDR3aa: CASSIGTSGHNEQFF
d_gene: TRBD1; v_gene: TRBV29-1; j_gene: TRBJ2-7; abundance: many; CDR3nt: TGCAGCGCTGGGGACAGCTCCTACGAGCAGTACTTC; CDR3aa: CSAGDSSYEQYF
d_gene: -; v_gene: TRBV3-1; j_gene: TRBJ1-2; abundance: few; CDR3nt: TGTGCCAGCAGCCTCCAACCGATTAACTATGGCTACACCTTC; CDR3aa: CASSLQPINYGYTF
d_gene: -; v_gene: TRBV24-1; j_gene: TRBJ2-2; abundance: few; CDR3nt: TGTGCCACCAGTGATTTGGCAGAGAACACCGGGGAGCTGTTTTTT; CDR3aa: CATSDLAENTGELFF
d_gene: -; v_gene: TRBV20-1; j_gene: TRBJ2-5; abundance: few; CDR3nt: TGCAGTGCTAGAGTTAATATTTTGGCGGGGAGCCGCCAAGAGACCCAGTACTTC; CDR3aa: CSARVNILAGSRQETQYF
d_gene: -; v_gene: TRBV4-1; j_gene: TRBJ2-1; abundance: few; CDR3nt: TGCGCCAGCAGCCCCCCGGGGATCCATGAGCAGTTCTTC; CDR3aa: CASSPPGIHEQFF
d_gene: -; v_gene: TRBV21-1; j_gene: TRBJ1-2; abundance: few; CDR3nt: TGTGCCAGCCAGGGACAGGGGGTGGTTGGCTACACCTTC; CDR3aa: CASQGQGVVGYTF
d_gene: TRBD2; v_gene: TRBV12-3/TRBV12-4; j_gene: TRBJ2-4; abundance: -; CDR3nt: TGTGCCAGCAGTGAGACTAGCGGGGGGGTGGCCAAAAACATTCAGTACTTC; CDR3aa: CASSETSGGVAKNIQYF
d_gene: -; v_gene: TRBV4-1; j_gene: TRBJ1-2; abundance: few; CDR3nt: TGCGCCAGCAGCCAAACCCCGCTGGGCTATGGCTACACCTTC; CDR3aa: CASSQTPLGYGYTF
d_gene: TRBD2; v_gene: TRBV2; j_gene: TRBJ2-5; abundance: -; CDR3nt: TGTGCCAGCAGTGCGGGACTAGCTGCCTCAGAGACCCAGTACTTC; CDR3aa: CASSAGLAASETQYF